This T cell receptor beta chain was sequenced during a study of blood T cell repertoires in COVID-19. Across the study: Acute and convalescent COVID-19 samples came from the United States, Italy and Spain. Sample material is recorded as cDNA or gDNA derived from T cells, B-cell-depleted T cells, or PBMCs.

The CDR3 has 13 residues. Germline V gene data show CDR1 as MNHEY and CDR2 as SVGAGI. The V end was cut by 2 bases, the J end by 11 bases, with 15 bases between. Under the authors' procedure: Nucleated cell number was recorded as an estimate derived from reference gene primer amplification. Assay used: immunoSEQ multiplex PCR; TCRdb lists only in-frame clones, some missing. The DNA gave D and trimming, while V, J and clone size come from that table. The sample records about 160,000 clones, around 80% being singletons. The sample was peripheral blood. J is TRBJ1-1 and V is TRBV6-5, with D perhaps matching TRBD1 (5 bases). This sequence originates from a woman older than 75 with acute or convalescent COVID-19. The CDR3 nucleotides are TGTGCCAGCAGTTACCGCGGACCCCGGGGGGCTTTCTTT. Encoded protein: CASSYRGPRGAFF.